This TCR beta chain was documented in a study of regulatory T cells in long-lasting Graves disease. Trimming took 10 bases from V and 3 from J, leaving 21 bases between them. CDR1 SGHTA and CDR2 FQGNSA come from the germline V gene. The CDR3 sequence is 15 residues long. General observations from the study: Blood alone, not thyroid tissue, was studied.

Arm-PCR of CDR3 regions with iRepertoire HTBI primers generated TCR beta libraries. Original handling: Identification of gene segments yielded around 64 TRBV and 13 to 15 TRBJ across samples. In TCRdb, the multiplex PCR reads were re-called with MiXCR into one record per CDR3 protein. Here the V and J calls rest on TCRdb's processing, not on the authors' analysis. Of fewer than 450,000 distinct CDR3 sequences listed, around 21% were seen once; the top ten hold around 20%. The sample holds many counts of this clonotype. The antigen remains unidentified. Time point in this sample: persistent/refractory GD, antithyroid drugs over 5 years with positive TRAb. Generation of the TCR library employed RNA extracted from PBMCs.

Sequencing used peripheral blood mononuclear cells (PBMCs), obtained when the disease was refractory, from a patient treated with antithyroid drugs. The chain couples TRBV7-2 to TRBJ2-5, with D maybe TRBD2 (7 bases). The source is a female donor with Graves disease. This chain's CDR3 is CATRRQGRVEETQYF. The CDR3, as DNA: TGTGCCACCCGTCGGCAGGGGAGGGTAGAAGAGACCCAGTACTTC.